These T cell receptor beta chains were read from a single sample in a study of blood T cell repertoires in COVID-19. Clones were read by immunoSEQ multiplex PCR, and TCRdb kept only the in-frame ones, dropping some. The sample includes about 200,000 clones, 82% of them seen just once. Source material: PBMCs or T cells enriched from blood (not recorded which). Source of these receptors: a man in his forties who had recovered from COVID-19. CDR3s include the opening cysteine and the closing phenylalanine or tryptophan. D genes are given only for firm matches. Some rows mark clone size as missing; the rest say once, few, many or name a class of expanded clone.

CDR3: CASSPPSQGWETQYF; D: .; J: TRBJ2-5; V: TRBV18; size: .
CDR3: CASSSQGGSLAFF; D: .; J: TRBJ1-1; V: TRBV19; size: .
CDR3: CASSLRLLGRVGTEAFF; D: .; J: TRBJ1-1; V: TRBV7-8; size: .
CDR3: CASSKVRGMGYTF; D: .; J: TRBJ1-2; V: TRBV21-1; size: few
CDR3: CSVLPGQGASYEQYF; D: TRBD1; J: TRBJ2-7; V: TRBV29-1; size: .
CDR3: CASSIPGEWNGYTF; D: .; J: TRBJ1-2; V: TRBV19; size: once
CDR3: CASSFQGLGTGELFF; D: .; J: TRBJ2-2; V: TRBV7-2; size: few
CDR3: CASSENRGGVAFF; D: .; J: TRBJ1-1; V: TRBV6-1; size: .
CDR3: CASSPGTSGRSTEQFF; D: TRBD2; J: TRBJ2-1; V: TRBV5-4; size: .
CDR3: CASSPNDRDTEAFF; D: TRBD1; J: TRBJ1-1; V: TRBV18; size: .
CDR3: CASSASRGDNSPLHF; D: TRBD1; J: TRBJ1-6; V: TRBV27; size: few
CDR3: CASSHSLYNEQFF; D: .; J: TRBJ2-1; V: TRBV3-1/TRBV3-2; size: few
CDR3: CASSQTGSSYEQYF; D: .; J: TRBJ2-7; V: TRBV14; size: .
CDR3: CASRASGRNTDTQYF; D: TRBD2; J: TRBJ2-3; V: TRBV4-3; size: .
CDR3: CASTREGSYSNQPQHF; D: .; J: TRBJ1-5; V: TRBV5-5; size: .
CDR3: CASSFQGADGEKLFF; D: TRBD1; J: TRBJ1-4; V: TRBV5-1; size: .
CDR3: CASSPLTGGAGELFF; D: TRBD2; J: TRBJ2-2; V: TRBV18; size: .
CDR3: CASSLSGSTGTEAFF; D: .; J: TRBJ1-1; V: TRBV5-1; size: .
CDR3: CASNPGTEQLYGYTF; D: .; J: TRBJ1-2; V: TRBV21-1; size: .
CDR3: CASGGIYEQFF; D: .; J: TRBJ2-1; V: TRBV14; size: .
CDR3: CASSPTSGYHNEQFF; D: TRBD2; J: TRBJ2-1; V: TRBV4-3; size: once
CDR3: CASSTPGADTQYF; D: .; J: TRBJ2-3; V: TRBV28; size: .
CDR3: CASSVGTGGSGNTIYF; D: TRBD1; J: TRBJ1-3; V: TRBV9; size: .
CDR3: CASCFSASADTQYF; D: .; J: TRBJ2-3; V: TRBV7-3; size: once
CDR3: CASSYLQGPYEQYF; D: .; J: TRBJ2-7; V: TRBV6-5; size: once
CDR3: CASSLEPGGYTQYF; D: TRBD2; J: TRBJ2-3; V: TRBV11-2; size: .
CDR3: CASTQGGYYTDTQYF; D: TRBD2; J: TRBJ2-3; V: TRBV27; size: .
CDR3: CASSPLRGTLTEAFF; D: .; J: TRBJ1-1; V: TRBV7-3; size: .
CDR3: CASRKRQLDAELFF; D: .; J: TRBJ2-2; V: TRBV6-5; size: .
CDR3: CASSWEGRYEQFF; D: TRBD2; J: TRBJ2-1; V: TRBV6-6; size: .
CDR3: CASSVDGRSYGYTF; D: .; J: TRBJ1-2; V: TRBV9; size: once
CDR3: CASSESVNEQFF; D: .; J: TRBJ2-1; V: TRBV9; size: .
CDR3: CASSPEWNLLRSYGYTF; D: .; J: TRBJ1-2; V: TRBV4-2; size: once
CDR3: CASSGNRLSYNEQFF; D: .; J: TRBJ2-1; V: TRBV6-2/TRBV6-3; size: .
CDR3: CASSYSGGDGNTIYF; D: .; J: TRBJ1-3; V: TRBV6-6; size: once
CDR3: CASREQGGAEKLFF; D: .; J: TRBJ1-4; V: TRBV5-6; size: .